The subject of this entry is one T cell receptor beta chain. Its specificity is unknown. The data stem from a study of PD-1 blockade in mismatch repair-deficient tumors. Trimming took 1 base from V and 5 from J, leaving 14 bases between them. Germline-derived CDR1 and CDR2 are GTSNPN and SVGIG (reference sequence). The CDR3 runs 14 residues. Produced via immunoSEQ multiplex PCR; TCRdb's table is partial and in-frame only. The repertoire holds some 120,000 clones, with about 88% as singletons. PCR or immunohistochemistry showed mismatch repair deficiency in every enrolled patient. The study's findings and limits: Rapid post-treatment expansion, then contraction, generally preceding radiologic response, marked tumor-resident clones.

This TCR was sampled from an adult with mismatch repair-deficient cancer. The chain combines TRBV30 with TRBJ1-2, with D hard to call. Here the sequenced sample was peripheral blood, taken 44 weeks after starting pembrolizumab. The CDR3 protein is CAWSAVGLIYGYTF. Written as DNA, the CDR3 is TGTGCCTGGAGTGCGGTCGGCCTTATTTATGGCTACACCTTC.